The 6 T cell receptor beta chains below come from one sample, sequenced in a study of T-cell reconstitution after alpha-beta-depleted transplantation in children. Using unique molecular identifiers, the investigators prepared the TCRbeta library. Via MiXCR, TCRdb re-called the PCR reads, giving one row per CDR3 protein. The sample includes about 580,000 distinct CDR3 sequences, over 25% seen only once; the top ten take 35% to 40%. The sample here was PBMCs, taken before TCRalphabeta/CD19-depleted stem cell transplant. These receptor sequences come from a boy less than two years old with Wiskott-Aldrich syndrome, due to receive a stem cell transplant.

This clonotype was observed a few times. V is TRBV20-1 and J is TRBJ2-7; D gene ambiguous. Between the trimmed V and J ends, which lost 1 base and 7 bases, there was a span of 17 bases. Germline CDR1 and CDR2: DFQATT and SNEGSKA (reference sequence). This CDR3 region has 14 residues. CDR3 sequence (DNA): TGCAGTGCTAGAGCCCTTTTGACCGTGGGAGAGCAGTACTTC. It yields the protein CSARALLTVGEQYF.

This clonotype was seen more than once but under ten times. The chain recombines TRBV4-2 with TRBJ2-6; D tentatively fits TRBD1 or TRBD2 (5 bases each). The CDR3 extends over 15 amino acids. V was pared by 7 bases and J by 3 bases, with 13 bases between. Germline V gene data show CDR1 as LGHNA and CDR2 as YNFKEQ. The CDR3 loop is CASKDMGVGANVLTF. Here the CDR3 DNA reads TGTGCCAGCAAAGACATGGGGGTTGGGGCCAACGTCCTGACTTTC.

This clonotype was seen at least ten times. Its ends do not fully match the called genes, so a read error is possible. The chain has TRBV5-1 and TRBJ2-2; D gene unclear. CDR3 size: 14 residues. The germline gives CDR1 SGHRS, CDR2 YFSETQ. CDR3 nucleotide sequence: TGTGCCAGCAGCTTGGGCCTTAACACCGGGGAGCTGTTTTTT. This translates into CASSLGLNTGELFF.

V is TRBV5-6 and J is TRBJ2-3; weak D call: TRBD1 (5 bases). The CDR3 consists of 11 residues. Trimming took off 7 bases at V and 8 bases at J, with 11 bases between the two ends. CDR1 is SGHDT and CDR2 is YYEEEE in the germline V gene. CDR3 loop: CASGYRGTQYF. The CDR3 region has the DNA TGTGCCAGCGGGTATAGGGGTACGCAGTATTTT.

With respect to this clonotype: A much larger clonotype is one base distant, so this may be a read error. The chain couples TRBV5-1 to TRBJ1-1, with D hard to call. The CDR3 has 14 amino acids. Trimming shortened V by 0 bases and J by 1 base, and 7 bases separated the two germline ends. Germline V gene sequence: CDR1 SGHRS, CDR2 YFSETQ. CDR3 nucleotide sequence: TGCGCCAGCAGCTTGGAGCGGGGGAACACTGAAGCTTTCTTT. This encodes CASSLERGNTEAFF.

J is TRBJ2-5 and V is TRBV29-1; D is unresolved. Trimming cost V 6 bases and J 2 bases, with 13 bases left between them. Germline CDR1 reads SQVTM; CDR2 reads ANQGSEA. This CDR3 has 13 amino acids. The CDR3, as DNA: TGCAGCGTCCGAGACATCTCACAAGAGACCCAGTACTTC. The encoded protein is CSVRDISQETQYF.